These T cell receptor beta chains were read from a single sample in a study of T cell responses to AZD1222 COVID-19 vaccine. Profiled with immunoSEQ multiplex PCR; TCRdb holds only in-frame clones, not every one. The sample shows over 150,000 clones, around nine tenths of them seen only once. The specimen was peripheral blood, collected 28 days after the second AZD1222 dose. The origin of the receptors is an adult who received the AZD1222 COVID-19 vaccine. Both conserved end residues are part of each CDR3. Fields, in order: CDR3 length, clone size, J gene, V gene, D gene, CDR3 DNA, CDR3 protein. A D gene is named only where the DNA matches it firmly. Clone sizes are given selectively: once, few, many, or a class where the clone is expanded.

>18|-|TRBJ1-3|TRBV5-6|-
TGTGCCAGCAGCTCACCGACCCGCGACGAAAGCTCTGGAAACACCATATATTTT
CASSSPTRDESSGNTIYF
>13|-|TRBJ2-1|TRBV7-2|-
TGTGCCAGCAGCTTATCCAGGGGCAATGAGCAGTTCTTC
CASSLSRGNEQFF
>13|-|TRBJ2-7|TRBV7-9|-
TGTGCCAGCAGCCTACTGACTAGTGACGAGCAGTACTTC
CASSLLTSDEQYF
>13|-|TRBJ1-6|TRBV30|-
TGTGCCTGGAGTATGGGCTATAATTCACCCCTCCACTTT
CAWSMGYNSPLHF
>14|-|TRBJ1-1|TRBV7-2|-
TGTGCCAGCAGCTCCACCCCCATAGGCACTGAAGCTTTCTTT
CASSSTPIGTEAFF
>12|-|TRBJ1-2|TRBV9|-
TGTGCCAGCAGGACGGGGAACTATGGCTACACCTTC
CASRTGNYGYTF
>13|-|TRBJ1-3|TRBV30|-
TGTGCCTGGAGTGTAAACGGGCGAAACACCATATATTTT
CAWSVNGRNTIYF
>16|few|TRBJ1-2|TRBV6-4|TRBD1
TGTGCCAGCAGTGACCGGGACAGGCCCCAGAGGTGTGGCTACACCTTC
CASSDRDRPQRCGYTF
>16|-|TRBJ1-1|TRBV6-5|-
TGTGCCAGCAGTTACTCGGCCGACCGGGGCGCCTACCCCGCTTTCTTT
CASSYSADRGAYPAFF
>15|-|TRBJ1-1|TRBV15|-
TGTGCCACCAGCAGAGATTACGGCCGGGGCACTGAAGCTTTCTTT
CATSRDYGRGTEAFF
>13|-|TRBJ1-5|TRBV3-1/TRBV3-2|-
TGTGCCAGCAGCCAAGGGACAGCTCAGCCCCAGCATTTT
CASSQGTAQPQHF
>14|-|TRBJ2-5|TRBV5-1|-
TGCGCCAGCAGCCAACAGCTTGGTGGGGAGACCCAGTACTTC
CASSQQLGGETQYF
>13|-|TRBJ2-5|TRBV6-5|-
TGTGCCAGCAGTCCAATCATCAAAGAGACCCAGTACTTC
CASSPIIKETQYF
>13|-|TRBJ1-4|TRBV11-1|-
TGTGCCAGCAGCTTACGCCGGGGAGAAAAACTGTTTTTT
CASSLRRGEKLFF
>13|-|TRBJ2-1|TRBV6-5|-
TGTGCCAGCGGGGCTAGCTCCTACAATGAGCAGTTCTTC
CASGASSYNEQFF
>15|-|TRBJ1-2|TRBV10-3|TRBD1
TGTGCCATCAGTGAGACACAGGGGTTGAGCTATGGCTACACCTTC
CAISETQGLSYGYTF
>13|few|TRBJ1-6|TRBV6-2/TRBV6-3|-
TGTGCCAGCAGTTACTCCGAGGTTTCGCCCCTCCACTTT
CASSYSEVSPLHF
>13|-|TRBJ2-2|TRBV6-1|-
TGTGCCAGCAGCGAAGCCGAAACCGGGGAGCTGTTTTTT
CASSEAETGELFF
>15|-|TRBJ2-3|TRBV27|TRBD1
TGTGCCAGCAGTCAGGGACAGGCCTACACAGATACGCAGTATTTT
CASSQGQAYTDTQYF
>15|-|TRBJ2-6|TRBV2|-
TGTGCCAGCAGTGAAACAGGCTCTGGGGCCAACGTCCTGACTTTC
CASSETGSGANVLTF
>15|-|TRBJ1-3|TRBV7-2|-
TGTGCCAGCGGAACGTCCCGAGCTCCTGGAAACACCATATATTTT
CASGTSRAPGNTIYF
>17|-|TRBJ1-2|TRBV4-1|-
TGCGCCAGCAGCCAAGTGGCGGGGGGGCGCCTGGACTATGGCTACACCTTC
CASSQVAGGRLDYGYTF